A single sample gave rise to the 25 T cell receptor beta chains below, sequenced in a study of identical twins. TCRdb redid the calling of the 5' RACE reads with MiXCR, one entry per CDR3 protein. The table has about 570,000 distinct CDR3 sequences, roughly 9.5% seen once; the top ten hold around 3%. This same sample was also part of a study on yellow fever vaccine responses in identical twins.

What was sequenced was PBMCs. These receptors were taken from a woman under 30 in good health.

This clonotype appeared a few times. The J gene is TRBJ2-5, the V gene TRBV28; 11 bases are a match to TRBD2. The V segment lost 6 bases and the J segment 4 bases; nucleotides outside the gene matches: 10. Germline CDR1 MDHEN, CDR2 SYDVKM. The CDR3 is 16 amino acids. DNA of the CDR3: TGTGCCAGCAGCTTAAGTACTAGCGGGAGAACAGAGACCCAGTACTTC. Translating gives CASSLSTSGRTETQYF.

CDR3 protein: CASSQPGHAMPLHF. CDR3 coding DNA: TGTGCCAGCAGCCAACCGGGACACGCGATGCCCCTCCACTTT. The rearrangement joins TRBV7-9 to TRBJ1-6, with D tentatively TRBD1 (6 bases). CDR3 length: 14 residues. Trimming stripped 5 bases from V and 13 bases from J, with 18 bases between. Germline lookup yields CDR1 SEHNR and CDR2 FQNEAQ (reference sequence).

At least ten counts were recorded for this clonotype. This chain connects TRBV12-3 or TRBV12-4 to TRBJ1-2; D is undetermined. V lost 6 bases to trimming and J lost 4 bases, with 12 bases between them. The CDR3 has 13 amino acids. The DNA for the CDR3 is TGTGCCAGCAGCCCCACGGTTGGCTATGGCTACACCTTC. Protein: CASSPTVGYGYTF.

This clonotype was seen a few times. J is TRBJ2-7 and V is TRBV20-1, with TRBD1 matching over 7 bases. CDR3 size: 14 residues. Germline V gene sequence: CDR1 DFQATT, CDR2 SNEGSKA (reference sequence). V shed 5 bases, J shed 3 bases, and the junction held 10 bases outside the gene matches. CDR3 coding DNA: TGCAGTGCTCCCAGGGGGTTATTCCGCTACGAGCAGTACTTC. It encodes CSAPRGLFRYEQYF.

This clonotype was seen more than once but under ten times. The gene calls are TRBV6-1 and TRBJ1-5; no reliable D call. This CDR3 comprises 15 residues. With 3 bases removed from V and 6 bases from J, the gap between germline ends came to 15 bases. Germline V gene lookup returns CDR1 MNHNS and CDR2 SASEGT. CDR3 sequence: CASSDYHAGIQPQHF. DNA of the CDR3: TGTGCCAGCAGTGATTACCATGCGGGTATTCAGCCCCAGCATTTT.

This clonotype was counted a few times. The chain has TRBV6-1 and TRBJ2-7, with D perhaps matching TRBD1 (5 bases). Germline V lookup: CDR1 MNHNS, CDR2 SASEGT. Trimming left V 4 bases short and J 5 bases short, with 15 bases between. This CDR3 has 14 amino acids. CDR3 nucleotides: TGTGCCAGCAGTGGACAGTGGGTTTCGGACGAGCAGTACTTC. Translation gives CASSGQWVSDEQYF.

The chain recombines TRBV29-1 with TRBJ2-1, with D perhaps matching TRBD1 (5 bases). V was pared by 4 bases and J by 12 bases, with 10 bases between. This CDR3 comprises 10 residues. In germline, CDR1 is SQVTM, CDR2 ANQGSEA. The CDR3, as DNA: TGCAGCGTTGGCGGTCAGGGGCAGTTCTTC. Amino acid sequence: CSVGGQGQFF.

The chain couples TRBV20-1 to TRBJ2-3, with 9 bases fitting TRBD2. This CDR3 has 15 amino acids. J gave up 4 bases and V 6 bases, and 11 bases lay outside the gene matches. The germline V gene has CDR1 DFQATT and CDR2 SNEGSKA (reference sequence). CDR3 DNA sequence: TGCAGTGCGATCCAGAGGGAGCGGGGGGCAGATACGCAGTATTTT. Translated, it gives CSAIQRERGADTQYF.

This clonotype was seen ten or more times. Here the CDR3 DNA reads TGCAGCGTAGGGACAGGGCCAGAGACCCAGTACTTC. It codes for CSVGTGPETQYF. The V gene is TRBV29-1, the J gene TRBJ2-5, with 9 nucleotides matching TRBD1. Germline V gene sequence: CDR1 SQVTM, CDR2 ANQGSEA. The CDR3 sequence is 12 residues long. V was clipped by 6 bases and J by 4 bases; unmatched bases: 3.

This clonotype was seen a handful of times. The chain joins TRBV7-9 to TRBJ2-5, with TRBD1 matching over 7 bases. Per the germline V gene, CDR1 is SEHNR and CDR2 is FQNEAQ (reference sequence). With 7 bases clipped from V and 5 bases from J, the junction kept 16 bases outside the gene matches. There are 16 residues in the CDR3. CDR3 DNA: TGTGCCAGCATTGACCTACGACAGGGTGACCTGGAGACCCAGTACTTC. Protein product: CASIDLRQGDLETQYF.

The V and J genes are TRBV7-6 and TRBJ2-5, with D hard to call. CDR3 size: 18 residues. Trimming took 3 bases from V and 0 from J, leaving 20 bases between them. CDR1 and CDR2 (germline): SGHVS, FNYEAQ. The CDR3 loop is CASSFDSDRNFNQETQYF. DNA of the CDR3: TGTGCCAGCAGCTTCGACTCGGACCGAAATTTCAACCAAGAGACCCAGTACTTC.

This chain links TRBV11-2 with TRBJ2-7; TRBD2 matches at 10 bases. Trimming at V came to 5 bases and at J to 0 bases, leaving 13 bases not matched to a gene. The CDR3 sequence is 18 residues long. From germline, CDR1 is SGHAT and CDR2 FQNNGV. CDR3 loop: CASSRSQLAGFPSYEQYF. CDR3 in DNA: TGTGCCAGCAGCCGGTCCCAACTAGCGGGGTTCCCCTCCTACGAGCAGTACTTC.

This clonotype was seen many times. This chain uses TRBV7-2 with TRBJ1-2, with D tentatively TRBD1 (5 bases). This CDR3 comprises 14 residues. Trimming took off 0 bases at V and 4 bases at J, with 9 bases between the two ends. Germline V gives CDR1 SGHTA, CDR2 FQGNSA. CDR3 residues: CASSLAGGSYGYTF. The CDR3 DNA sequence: TGTGCCAGCAGCTTAGCCGGGGGGAGCTATGGCTACACCTTC.

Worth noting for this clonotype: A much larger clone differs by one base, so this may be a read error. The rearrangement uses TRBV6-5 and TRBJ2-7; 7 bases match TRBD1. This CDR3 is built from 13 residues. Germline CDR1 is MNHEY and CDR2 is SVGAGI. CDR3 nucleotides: TGTGCCAGCGGTTATACAGGGGACCACGAGCAGTACTTC. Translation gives CASGYTGDHEQYF.

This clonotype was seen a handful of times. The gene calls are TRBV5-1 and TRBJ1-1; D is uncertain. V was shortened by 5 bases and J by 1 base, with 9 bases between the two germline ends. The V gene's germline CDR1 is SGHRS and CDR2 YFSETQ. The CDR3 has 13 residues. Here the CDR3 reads CASSYKQNTEAFF. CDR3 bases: TGCGCCAGCAGTTACAAACAGAACACTGAAGCTTTCTTT.

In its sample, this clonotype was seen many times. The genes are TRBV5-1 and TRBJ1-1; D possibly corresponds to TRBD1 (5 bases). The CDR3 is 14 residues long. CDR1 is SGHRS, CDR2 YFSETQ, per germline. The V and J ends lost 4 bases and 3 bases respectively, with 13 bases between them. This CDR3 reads CASSAGGGDTEAFF. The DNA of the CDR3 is TGCGCCAGCAGCGCCGGTGGGGGGGACACTGAAGCTTTCTTT.

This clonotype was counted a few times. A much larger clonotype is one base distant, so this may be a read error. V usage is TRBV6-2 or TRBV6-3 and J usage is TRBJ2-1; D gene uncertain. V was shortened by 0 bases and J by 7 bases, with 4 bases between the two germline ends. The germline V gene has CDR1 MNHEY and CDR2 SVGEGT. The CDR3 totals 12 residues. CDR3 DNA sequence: TGTGCCAGCAGTTACTCGTGGAATGAGCAGTTCTTC. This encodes CASSYSWNEQFF.

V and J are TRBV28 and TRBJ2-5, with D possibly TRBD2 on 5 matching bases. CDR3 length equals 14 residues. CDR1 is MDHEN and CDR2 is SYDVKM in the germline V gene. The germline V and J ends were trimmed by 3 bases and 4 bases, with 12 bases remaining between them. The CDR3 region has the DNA TGTGCCAGCAGTTTTGATCTAGCCCCAGAGACCCAGTACTTC. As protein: CASSFDLAPETQYF. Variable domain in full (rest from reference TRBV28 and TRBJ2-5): DVKVTQSSRYLVKRTGEKVFLECVQDMDHENMFWYRQDPGLGLRLIYFSYDVKMKEKGDIPEGYSVSREKKERFSLILESASTNQTSMYLCASSFDLAPETQYFGPGTRLLVL.

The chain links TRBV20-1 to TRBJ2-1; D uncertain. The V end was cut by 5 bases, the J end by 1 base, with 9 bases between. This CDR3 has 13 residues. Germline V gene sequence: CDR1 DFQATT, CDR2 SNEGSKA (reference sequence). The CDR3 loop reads CSARAWSYNEQFF. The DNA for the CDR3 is TGCAGTGCTCGTGCCTGGTCCTACAATGAGCAGTTCTTC.

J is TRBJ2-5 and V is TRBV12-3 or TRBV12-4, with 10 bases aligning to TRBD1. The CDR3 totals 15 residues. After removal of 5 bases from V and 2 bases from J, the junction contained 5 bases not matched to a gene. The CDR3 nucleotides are TGTGCCAGCAGTAGGGGACAGGGGTCACAAGAGACCCAGTACTTC. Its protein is CASSRGQGSQETQYF.

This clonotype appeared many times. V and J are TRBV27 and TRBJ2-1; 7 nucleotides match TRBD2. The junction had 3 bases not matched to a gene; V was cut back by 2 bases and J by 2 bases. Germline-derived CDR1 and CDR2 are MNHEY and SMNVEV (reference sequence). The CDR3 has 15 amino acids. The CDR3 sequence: CASSLAGTTYNEQFF. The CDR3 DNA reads TGTGCCAGCAGTTTAGCCGGGACTACCTACAATGAGCAGTTCTTC.

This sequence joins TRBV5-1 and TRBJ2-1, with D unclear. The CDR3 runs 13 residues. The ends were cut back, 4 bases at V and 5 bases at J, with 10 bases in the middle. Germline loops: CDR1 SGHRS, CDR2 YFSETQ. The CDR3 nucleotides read TGCGCCAGCAGCCTTGCGCAAAACAATGAGCAGTTCTTC. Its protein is CASSLAQNNEQFF.

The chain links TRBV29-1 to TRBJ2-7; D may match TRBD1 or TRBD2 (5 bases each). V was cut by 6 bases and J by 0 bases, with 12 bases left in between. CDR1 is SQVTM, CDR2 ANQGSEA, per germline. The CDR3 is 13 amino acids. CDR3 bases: TGCAGCGTCGGGGACGGATACTCCTACGAGCAGTACTTC. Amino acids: CSVGDGYSYEQYF.

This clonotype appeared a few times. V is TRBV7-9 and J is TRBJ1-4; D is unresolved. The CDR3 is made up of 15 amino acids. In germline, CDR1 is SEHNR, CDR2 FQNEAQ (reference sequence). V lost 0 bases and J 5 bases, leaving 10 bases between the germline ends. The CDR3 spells CASSLARTVNEKLFF. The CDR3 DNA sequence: TGTGCCAGCAGCTTAGCGAGAACAGTAAATGAAAAACTGTTTTTT.

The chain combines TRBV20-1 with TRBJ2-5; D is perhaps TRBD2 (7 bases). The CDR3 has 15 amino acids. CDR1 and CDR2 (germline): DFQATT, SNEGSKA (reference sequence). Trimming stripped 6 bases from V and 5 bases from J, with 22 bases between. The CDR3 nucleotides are TGCAGTGCCGGGGGTGGTAGCCGGGGGGCGGAGACCCAGTACTTC. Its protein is CSAGGGSRGAETQYF.